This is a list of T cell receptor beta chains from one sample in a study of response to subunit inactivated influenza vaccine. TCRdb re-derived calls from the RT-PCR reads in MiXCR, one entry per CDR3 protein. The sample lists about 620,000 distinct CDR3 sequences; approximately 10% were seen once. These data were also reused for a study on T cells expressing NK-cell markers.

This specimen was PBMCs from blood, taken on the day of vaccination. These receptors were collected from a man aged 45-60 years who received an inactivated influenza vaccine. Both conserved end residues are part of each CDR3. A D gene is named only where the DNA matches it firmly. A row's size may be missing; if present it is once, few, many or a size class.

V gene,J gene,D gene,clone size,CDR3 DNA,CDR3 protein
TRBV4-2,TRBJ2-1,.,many,TGTGCCAGCAGCCAAGGTGGGAACAGGGCGGTTGAGCAGTTCTTC,CASSQGGNRAVEQFF
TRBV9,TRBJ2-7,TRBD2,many,TGTGCCAGCAGCTCAGGAGGCGGGACTAGTATTTACGAGCAGTACTTC,CASSSGGGTSIYEQYF
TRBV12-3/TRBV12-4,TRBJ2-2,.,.,TGTGCCAGCAGCCCGGGACCCTTTAACACCGGGGAGCTGTTTTTT,CASSPGPFNTGELFF
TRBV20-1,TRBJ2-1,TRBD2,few,TGCAGTGCTAGAAGACTAGCGGGAGTCAATGAGCAGTTCTTC,CSARRLAGVNEQFF
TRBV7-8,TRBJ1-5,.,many,TGTGCCAGCAGCTTAGGGTCAGGTAGCAATCAGCCCCAGCATTTT,CASSLGSGSNQPQHF
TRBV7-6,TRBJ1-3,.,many,TGTGCCAGCAGCCTCTGGGACCGCGATATTACCTCTGGAAACACCATATATTTT,CASSLWDRDITSGNTIYF
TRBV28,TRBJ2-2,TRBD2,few,TGTGCCAGCAGTCCCTTTTCCAGCGGGAGAACAACCGGGGAGCTGTTTTTT,CASSPFSSGRTTGELFF
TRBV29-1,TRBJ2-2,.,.,TGCAGCGTTGAAGATCGGGGTACAGTCACCGGGGAGCTGTTTTTT,CSVEDRGTVTGELFF
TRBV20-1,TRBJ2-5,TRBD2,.,TGCAGTGCTAGGGACCTAGCGGGAGGCCAAGAGACCCAGTACTTC,CSARDLAGGQETQYF
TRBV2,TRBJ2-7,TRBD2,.,TGTGCCAGCGTATATTCAGCGGGAGTAGGCGAGCAGTACTTC,CASVYSAGVGEQYF
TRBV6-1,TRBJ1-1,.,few,TGTGCCAGCAGTGAGCAACAGGCGAACACTGAAGCTTTCTTT,CASSEQQANTEAFF